The next 7 T cell receptor beta chains were all read from a single sample in a study of control samples from healthy donors and cancer patients. Profiling relied on immunoSEQ multiplex PCR, and the TCRdb table lists in-frame clones only, not all of them. The table includes approximately 110,000 clones, under 90% detected once. Specimen: blood. Receptors originate from a woman aged 50 to 65 in good health.

The chain joins TRBV4-1 to TRBJ2-2; 12 bases are shared with TRBD2. With 1 base clipped from V and 4 bases from J, the junction kept 7 bases outside the gene matches. Germline V lookup: CDR1 MGHRA, CDR2 YSYEKL. CDR3 length: 18 residues. CDR3 bases: TGCGCCAGCAGCCAAGCAAGACTAGCGGGAGTAAGCACCGGGGAGCTGTTTTTT. Translation: CASSQARLAGVSTGELFF.

The V and J genes are TRBV28 and TRBJ1-5, with 8 bases that match TRBD1. The CDR3 spans 15 residues. V lost 5 bases to trimming and J lost 7 bases; unmatched junction nucleotides: 10. Germline CDR1 and CDR2: MDHEN and SYDVKM. CDR3 protein: CASSPRQGTLQPQHF. The CDR3 DNA sequence: TGTGCCAGCAGTCCACGACAGGGGACCTTGCAGCCCCAGCATTTT. The full variable domain, rest sourced from reference TRBV28 and TRBJ1-5, is DVKVTQSSRYLVKRTGEKVFLECVQDMDHENMFWYRQDPGLGLRLIYFSYDVKMKEKGDIPEGYSVSREKKERFSLILESASTNQTSMYLCASSPRQGTLQPQHFGDGTRLSIL.

A single count supports this clone. The chain recombines TRBV29-1 with TRBJ1-1, with a possible D match to TRBD1 (5 bases). Trimming cost V 7 bases and J 0 bases, with 9 bases left between them. The CDR3 totals 12 residues. Germline CDR1 and CDR2: SQVTM and ANQGSEA. The CDR3 coding sequence is TGCAGCGCCCAGACAGTGAACACTGAAGCTTTCTTT. Protein product: CSAQTVNTEAFF.

The chain links TRBV6-5 to TRBJ2-3, with D unclear. CDR1 is MNHEY and CDR2 is SVGAGI in the germline V gene. V shed 8 bases and J shed 0 bases, with 9 bases lying between them. The CDR3 sequence is 13 residues long. The CDR3 sequence: CASRKPSTDTQYF. CDR3 nucleotide sequence: TGTGCCAGCCGTAAGCCTAGCACAGATACGCAGTATTTT.

This chain links TRBV5-1 with TRBJ1-5; D might be TRBD1 (5 bases). Germline V gene lookup returns CDR1 SGHRS and CDR2 YFSETQ. The CDR3 covers 15 residues. Trimming removed 4 bases from V and 0 bases from J, with 11 bases in between. In DNA, the CDR3 is TGCGCCAGCAGCCCTACAGGAGATAGCAATCAGCCCCAGCATTTT. Residues: CASSPTGDSNQPQHF.

This clone was found once. The chain has TRBV3-1 (or the pseudogene TRBV3-2) and TRBJ2-5; D not resolved. The V end was cut by 8 bases, the J end by 5 bases, with 9 bases between. CDR3 size: 11 residues. Germline CDR1 reads LGHDT; CDR2 reads YNNKEL (reference sequence). In DNA, the CDR3 is TGTGCCAGCCAAACGCTCGAGACCCAGTACTTC. Translation gives CASQTLETQYF.

In DNA form, the CDR3 reads TGTGCCAGCAGCGTAGGTGGAGGGGACGCCTACGAGCAGTACTTC. It codes for CASSVGGGDAYEQYF. V usage is TRBV9 and J usage is TRBJ2-7; D is possibly TRBD2 (6 bases). CDR3 length: 15 amino acids. Trimming left V 0 bases short and J 2 bases short, with 12 bases between. Germline CDR1 reads SGDLS; CDR2 reads YYNGEE.